This T cell receptor beta chain was profiled in a study of cytomegalovirus exposure and HLA in healthy donors. Germline CDR1 reads SGDLS; CDR2 reads YYNGEE. CDR3 size: 13 residues. The germline V and J ends were trimmed by 4 bases and 4 bases, with 11 bases remaining between them. The PCR used 60 Vbeta and 13 Jbeta primers. Measured with immunoSEQ multiplex PCR; TCRdb has only the in-frame clones, and not every one. The table records over 150,000 clones, over 70% of them present only once. Overall study findings and caveats: Associated with cytomegalovirus, according to the listing, were 150 to 200 TCR beta chains.

In regard to this clone: The antigen is not known.

This receptor was taken from a male donor in good health and CMV-seronegative. The rearrangement links TRBV9 to TRBJ1-1; D is perhaps TRBD1 (5 bases). The sample comprised PBMCs. CDR3: CASSSRGGTEAFF. The CDR3 DNA follows: TGTGCCAGCAGCTCCCGGGGGGGCACTGAAGCTTTCTTT.